This TCR beta chain was captured by sequencing in a study of blood T cell repertoires in COVID-19. Across the whole study: Acute and convalescent COVID-19 samples came from the United States, Italy and Spain. Sources were T cells, B-cell-depleted T cells, or PBMCs; the material itself was cDNA or gDNA.

Authors' data handling: Amplifying reference gene primers gave estimates of nucleated cell counts. Some clones are missing from TCRdb's copy, which holds only in-frame ones; the method was immunoSEQ multiplex PCR. D and trimming were read from the DNA, whereas the V and J calls and clone size are those reported in that table. The sample yields 140,000 to 150,000 clones, 70% to 90% seen once. This CDR3 is built from 15 residues. The V segment lost 7 bases and the J segment 2 bases; nucleotides outside the gene matches: 9. CDR1 and CDR2 from the germline V gene are SGHRS and YFSETQ. This clone was found once.

The clonotype originates from a human donor with acute or convalescent COVID-19. The donor label of this sample is uncertain. The V gene is TRBV5-1, the J gene TRBJ2-5, with TRBD2 matching 9 bases. The specimen sequenced was peripheral blood. In nucleotides, the CDR3 is TGCGCCAGCCGAATCAGCGGGGGGTTACAAGAGACCCAGTACTTC. Its translation: CASRISGGLQETQYF.